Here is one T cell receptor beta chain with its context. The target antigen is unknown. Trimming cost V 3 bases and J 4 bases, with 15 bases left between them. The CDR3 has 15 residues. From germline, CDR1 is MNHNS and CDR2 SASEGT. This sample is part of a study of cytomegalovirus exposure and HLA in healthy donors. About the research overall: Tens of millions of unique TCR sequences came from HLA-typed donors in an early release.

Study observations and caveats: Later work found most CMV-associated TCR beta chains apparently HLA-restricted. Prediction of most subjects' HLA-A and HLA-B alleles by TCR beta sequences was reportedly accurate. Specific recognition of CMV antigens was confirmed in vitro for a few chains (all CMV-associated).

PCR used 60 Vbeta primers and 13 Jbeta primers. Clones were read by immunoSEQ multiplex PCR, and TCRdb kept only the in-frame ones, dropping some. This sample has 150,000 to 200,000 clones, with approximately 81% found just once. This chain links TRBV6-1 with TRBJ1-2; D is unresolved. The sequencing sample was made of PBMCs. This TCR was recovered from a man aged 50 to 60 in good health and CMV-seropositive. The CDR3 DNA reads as TGTGCCAGCAGTGATCGCACGGGAGAGGGCTATGGCTACACCTTC. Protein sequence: CASSDRTGEGYGYTF.